The 5 T cell receptor beta chains reported below all come from one sample, sequenced in a study of blood T cell repertoires in COVID-19. Libraries were prepared by immunoSEQ multiplex PCR; TCRdb keeps only in-frame clonotypes and omits some of them. Among over 10,000 clones listed, 78% were seen once. The sample consisted of peripheral blood. The source of these receptors is a human donor in a cohort sampled during active COVID-19.

This clone was counted a few times. The chain couples TRBV7-3 to TRBJ2-1, with a possible D match to TRBD2 (7 bases). The CDR3 loop spans 13 amino acids. V was clipped by 10 bases and J by 6 bases, with 16 bases between them. Looked up from germline, CDR1 is SGHTA and CDR2 is FQGTGA. The CDR3 here is CATGAGATNEQFF. The CDR3 coding sequence is TGTGCCACTGGGGCGGGGGCTACCAATGAGCAGTTCTTC. Full variable domain (remainder filled in from reference TRBV7-3 and TRBJ2-1): GAGVSQTPSNKVTEKGKYVELRCDPISGHTALYWYRQSLGQGPEFLIYFQGTGAADDSGLPNDRFFAVRPEGSVSTLKIQRTERGDSAVYLCATGAGATNEQFFGPGTRLTVL.

Sample share makes this clone large. This rearrangement joins TRBV4-1 to TRBJ1-2; tentatively, D is TRBD1 (5 bases). Germline V gives CDR1 MGHRA, CDR2 YSYEKL. The CDR3 loop spans 14 amino acids. Trimming removed 7 bases at V and 8 bases at J, with 20 bases between. CDR3 bases: TGCGCCAGCAATACGGCCCCCGGGGGTGAGGGCTACACCTTC. Encoded protein: CASNTAPGGEGYTF.

The chain is built from TRBV11-1 and TRBJ1-1; D call uncertain. This CDR3 is built from 13 residues. Germline V lookup: CDR1 SGHAT, CDR2 FQDESV (reference sequence). Between the trimmed V and J ends, which lost 2 bases and 1 base, there was a span of 5 bases. The CDR3 sequence is CASSLRQNTEAFF. CDR3 nucleotide sequence: TGTGCCAGCAGCTTACGACAGAACACTGAAGCTTTCTTT.

As DNA, the CDR3 is TGTGCCAGCAGTGAATCGGCGTCAGGGGGTTACACCGGGGAGCTGTTTTTT. Its translation is CASSESASGGYTGELFF. This chain uses TRBV25-1 with TRBJ2-2; 7 bases match TRBD1. There are 17 residues in the CDR3. The germline V gene encodes CDR1 MGHDK and CDR2 SYGVNS. The V gene end was trimmed by 1 base and the J gene end by 3 bases; junction bases not matched to a gene: 8.

The chain combines TRBV6-5 with TRBJ2-3; a weak D match, TRBD2 (6 bases). Germline CDR1 and CDR2: MNHEY and SVGAGI. Trimming took 8 bases from V and 6 from J, leaving 6 bases between them. This CDR3 spans 10 amino acids. The CDR3 DNA reads as TGTGCCAGCGGGGGGGATACGCAGTATTTT. Encoded protein: CASGGDTQYF.